This TCR beta chain comes out of a study of OX40 agonist ivuxolimab in advanced cancers. Study outcomes and limitations: Among the lowest levels of clonal expansion were found in partial responders at 0.1-3.0 mg/kg.

With regard to this clone: Antigen unknown.

The V end was cut by 3 bases, the J end by 3 bases, with 21 bases between. The germline gives CDR1 ENHRY, CDR2 SYGVKD. CDR3 length: 17 amino acids. Clones were sequenced by immunoSEQ multiplex PCR, and TCRdb holds only the in-frame ones, with some missing. The sample records 49,000 or so clones, about 90% being singletons. The sample was CD4+ or CD8+ T cells sorted from blood, taken in a trial of the OX40 agonist ivuxolimab. This TCR derives from an adult with an advanced solid tumor such as melanoma, head and neck, liver or kidney cancer. V gene TRBV10-3 combines with J gene TRBJ2-7; D is possibly TRBD1 (6 bases). The CDR3 DNA is TGTGCCATCAGTGACCCCGACGCACAGGGTGGAATCTACGAGCAGTACTTC. This encodes CAISDPDAQGGIYEQYF.